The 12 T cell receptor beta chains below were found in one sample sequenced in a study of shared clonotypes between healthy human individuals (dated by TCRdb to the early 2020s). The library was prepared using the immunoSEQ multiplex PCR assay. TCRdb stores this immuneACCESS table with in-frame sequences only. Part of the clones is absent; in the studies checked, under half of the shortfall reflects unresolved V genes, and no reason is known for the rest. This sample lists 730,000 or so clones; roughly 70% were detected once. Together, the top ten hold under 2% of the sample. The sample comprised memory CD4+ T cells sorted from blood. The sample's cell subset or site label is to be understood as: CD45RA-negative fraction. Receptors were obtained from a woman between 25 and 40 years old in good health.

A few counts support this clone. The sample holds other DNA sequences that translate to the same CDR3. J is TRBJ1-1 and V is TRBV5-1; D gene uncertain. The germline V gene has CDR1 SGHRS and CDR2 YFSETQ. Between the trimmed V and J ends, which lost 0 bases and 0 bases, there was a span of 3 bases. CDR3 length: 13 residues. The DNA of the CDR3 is TGCGCCAGCAGCTTGGACTTGAACACTGAAGCTTTCTTT. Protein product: CASSLDLNTEAFF. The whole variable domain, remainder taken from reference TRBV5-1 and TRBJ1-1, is KAGVTQTPRYLIKTRGQQVTLSCSPISGHRSVSWYQQTPGQGLQFLFEYFSETQRNKGNFPGRFSGRQFSNSRSEMNVSTLELGDSALYLCASSLDLNTEAFFGQGTRLTVV.

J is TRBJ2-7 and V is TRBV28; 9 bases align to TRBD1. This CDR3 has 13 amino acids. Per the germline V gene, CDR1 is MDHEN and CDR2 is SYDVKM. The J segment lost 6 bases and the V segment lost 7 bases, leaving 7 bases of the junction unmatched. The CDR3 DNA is TGTGCCAGCACTCGGGACAGGGTGAGCGAGCAGTACTTC. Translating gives CASTRDRVSEQYF.

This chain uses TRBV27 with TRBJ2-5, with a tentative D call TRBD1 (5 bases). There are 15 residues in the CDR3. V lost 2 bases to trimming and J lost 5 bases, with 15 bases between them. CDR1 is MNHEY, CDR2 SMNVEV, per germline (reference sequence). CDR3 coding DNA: TGTGCCAGCAGTTTAAGATTTTTGGGGCGGGAGACCCAGTACTTC. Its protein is CASSLRFLGRETQYF.

CDR3: CASSADRLGPDTQYF. Written as DNA, the CDR3 is TGTGCCAGTAGTGCGGACAGACTTGGCCCAGATACGCAGTATTTT. The chain uses TRBV19 and TRBJ2-3; perhaps TRBD1 as D (6 bases). This CDR3 comprises 15 residues. CDR1 and CDR2 (germline): LNHDA, SQIVND (reference sequence). V shed 5 bases and J shed 4 bases, with 16 bases lying between them.

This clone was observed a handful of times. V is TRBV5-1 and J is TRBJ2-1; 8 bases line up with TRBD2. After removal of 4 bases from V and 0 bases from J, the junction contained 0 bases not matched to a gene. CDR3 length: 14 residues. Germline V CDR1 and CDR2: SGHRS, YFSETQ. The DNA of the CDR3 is TGCGCCAGCAGCGCGGGAGGCTCCTACAATGAGCAGTTCTTC. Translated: CASSAGGSYNEQFF.

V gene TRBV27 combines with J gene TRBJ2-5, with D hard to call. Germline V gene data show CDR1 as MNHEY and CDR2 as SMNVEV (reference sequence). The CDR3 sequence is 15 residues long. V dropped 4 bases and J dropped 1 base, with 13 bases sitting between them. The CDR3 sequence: CASSSAIPGQETQYF. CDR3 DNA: TGTGCCAGCAGTTCCGCGATCCCGGGCCAAGAGACCCAGTACTTC.

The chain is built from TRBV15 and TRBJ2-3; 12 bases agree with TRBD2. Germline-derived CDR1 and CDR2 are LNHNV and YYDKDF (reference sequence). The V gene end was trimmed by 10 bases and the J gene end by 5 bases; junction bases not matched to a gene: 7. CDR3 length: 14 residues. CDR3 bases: TGTGCCATCTCACCGGGACTAGCGGGAGATACGCAGTATTTT. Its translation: CAISPGLAGDTQYF.

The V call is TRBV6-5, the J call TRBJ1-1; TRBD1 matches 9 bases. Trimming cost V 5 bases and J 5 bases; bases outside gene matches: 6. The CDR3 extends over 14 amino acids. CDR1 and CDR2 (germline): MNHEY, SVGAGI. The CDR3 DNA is TGTGCCAGCAGTGGCCGGACAGGGGAGACTGAAGCTTTCTTT. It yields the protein CASSGRTGETEAFF.

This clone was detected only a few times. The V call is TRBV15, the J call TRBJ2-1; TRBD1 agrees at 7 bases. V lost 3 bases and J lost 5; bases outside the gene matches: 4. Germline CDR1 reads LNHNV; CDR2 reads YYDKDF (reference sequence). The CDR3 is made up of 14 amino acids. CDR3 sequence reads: CATSRTGFHNEQFF. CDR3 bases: TGTGCCACCAGCAGGACAGGGTTCCACAATGAGCAGTTCTTC.

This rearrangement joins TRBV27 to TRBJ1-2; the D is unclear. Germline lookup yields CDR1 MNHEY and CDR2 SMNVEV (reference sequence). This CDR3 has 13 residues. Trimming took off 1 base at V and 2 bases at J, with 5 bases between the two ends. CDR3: CASSLLGNYGYTF. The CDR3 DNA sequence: TGTGCCAGCAGTTTATTGGGGAACTATGGCTACACCTTC.

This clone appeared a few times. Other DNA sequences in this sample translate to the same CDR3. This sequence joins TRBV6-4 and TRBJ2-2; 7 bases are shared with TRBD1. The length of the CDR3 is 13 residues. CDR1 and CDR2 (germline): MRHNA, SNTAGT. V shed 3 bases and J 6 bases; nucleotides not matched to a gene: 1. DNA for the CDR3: TGTGCCAGCAGTGAACAGGGGTCCGGGGAGCTGTTTTTT. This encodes CASSEQGSGELFF.

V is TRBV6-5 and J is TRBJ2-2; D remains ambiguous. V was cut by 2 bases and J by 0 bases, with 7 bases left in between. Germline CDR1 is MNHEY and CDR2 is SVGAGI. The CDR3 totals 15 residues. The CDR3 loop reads CASSYEASNTGELFF. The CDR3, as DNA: TGTGCCAGCAGTTACGAAGCATCGAACACCGGGGAGCTGTTTTTT.